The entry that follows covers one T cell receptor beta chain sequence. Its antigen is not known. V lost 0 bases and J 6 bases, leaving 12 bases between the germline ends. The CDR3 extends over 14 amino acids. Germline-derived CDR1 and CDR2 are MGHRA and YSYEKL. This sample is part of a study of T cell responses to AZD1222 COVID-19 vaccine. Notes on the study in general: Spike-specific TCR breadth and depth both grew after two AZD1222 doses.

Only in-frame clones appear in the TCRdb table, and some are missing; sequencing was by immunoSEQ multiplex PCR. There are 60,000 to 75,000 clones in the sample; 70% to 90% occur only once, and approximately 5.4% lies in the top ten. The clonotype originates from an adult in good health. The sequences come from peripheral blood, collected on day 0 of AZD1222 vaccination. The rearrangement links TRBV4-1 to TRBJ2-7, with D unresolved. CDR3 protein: CASSQDGRVLEQYF. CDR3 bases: TGCGCCAGCAGCCAAGATGGAAGGGTGCTCGAGCAGTACTTC.